This TCR beta chain was sequenced for a study of blood T cell repertoires in COVID-19. About the research overall: Sites across the United States, Italy and Spain contributed samples from acute and convalescent COVID-19.

Germline-derived CDR1 and CDR2 are SEHNR and FQNEAQ (reference sequence). This CDR3 spans 15 amino acids. Trimming left V 7 bases short and J 0 bases short, with 12 bases between. Using immunoSEQ multiplex PCR, the repertoire was profiled, and TCRdb retains in-frame clones only, with some absent. The repertoire consists of 150,000 to 180,000 clones, with about three quarters occurring once and the leading ten covering under 2%. This clone has just a few counts. Source material: peripheral blood. This TCR came from a man older than 75 with acute or convalescent COVID-19. This chain joins TRBV7-9 and TRBJ1-4; no firm D call. CDR3 DNA: TGTGCCAGCACCCCTTCAGTTGCAACTAATGAAAAACTGTTTTTT. This encodes CASTPSVATNEKLFF.